The clone carrying this T cell receptor beta chain showed up just once. Repertoires were generated with immunoSEQ multiplex PCR, while TCRdb's copy carries only in-frame clones and drops some. The table shows roughly 76,000 clones, with 85% to 90% occurring only once. The sample comes from a study of OX40 agonist ivuxolimab in advanced cancers. Study details: Among those enrolled, mean age was about 63 years (range roughly 23 to 85) and approximately 83% were male. About 40% of patients had received prior checkpoint inhibitor therapy.

The CDR3 extends over 14 amino acids. Deletions cut 5 bases from V and 7 bases from J, with 17 bases between. Per germline, CDR1 SGHTA and CDR2 FQGNSA. The TCR sequence derives from an adult with an advanced solid tumor such as melanoma, head and neck, liver or kidney cancer. This chain joins TRBV7-2 and TRBJ1-2, with D maybe TRBD1 (5 bases). Material: CD4+ or CD8+ T cells sorted from blood, obtained in a trial of the OX40 agonist ivuxolimab. CDR3 region: CASSLDGTSGGYTF. The CDR3 DNA follows: TGTGCCAGCAGCCTCGACGGGACGTCGGGTGGCTACACCTTC. The full variable domain, in which reference TRBV7-2 and TRBJ1-2 provide the parts outside the CDR3, is GAGVSQSPSNKVTEKGKDVELRCDPISGHTALYWYRQSLGQGLEFLIYFQGNSAPDKSGLPSDRFSAERTGGSVSTLTIQRTQQEDSAVYLCASSLDGTSGGYTFGSGTRLTVV.